The clone carrying this TCR beta chain has only one observation. Profiled with immunoSEQ multiplex PCR; TCRdb holds only in-frame clones, not every one. The data contain tens of thousands of clones, approximately 89% of them seen just once; the ten biggest clones take up roughly 1.4%. The sample originates from a study of control samples from healthy donors and cancer patients. Germline V gives CDR1 ENHRY, CDR2 SYGVKD. The CDR3 has 13 amino acids. V lost 2 bases to trimming and J lost 0 bases, with 3 bases between them. The receptor comes from a man aged 40-55 years with colorectal cancer. The sample taken for sequencing was PBMCs. The chain joins TRBV10-3 to TRBJ2-3; D is unclear. CDR3: CAISEPSTDTQYF. The DNA for the CDR3 is TGTGCCATCAGTGAGCCCAGCACAGATACGCAGTATTTT.